One sample yielded the 22 T cell receptor beta chains listed below, sequenced in a study of Graves' ophthalmopathy and Graves' hyperthyroidism. Amplification from RNA transcripts yielded the TCR beta CDR3 regions. The workflow started with a first-round RT-PCR run with HTBI primers and then moved on to a second-round multiplex PCR. TCRdb re-derived calls from the multiplex PCR reads in MiXCR, one entry per CDR3 protein. The sample lists 200,000 to 300,000 distinct CDR3 sequences; about 47% were seen once. Sample: peripheral blood. These receptors were collected from an adult man with Graves' ophthalmopathy.

This clonotype was found many times. The chain carries TRBV10-3 and TRBJ1-1; the D is unclear. The CDR3 is made up of 12 amino acids. The germline CDR1 and CDR2 sequences are ENHRY and SYGVKD. The ends were cut back, 8 bases at V and 1 base at J, with 8 bases in the middle. CDR3: CAIQSGNTEAFF. The CDR3 DNA reads as TGTGCCATCCAAAGTGGGAACACTGAAGCTTTCTTT.

This chain uses TRBV7-9 with TRBJ1-4; no clear D gene. V lost 5 bases and J 7 bases, leaving 14 bases between the germline ends. The CDR3 sequence is 14 residues long. Germline values: CDR1 SEHNR, CDR2 FQNEAQ (reference sequence). In nucleotides, the CDR3 is TGTGCCAGCAGCCTGACGGTGGTAGGTGAAAAACTGTTTTTT. Its translation: CASSLTVVGEKLFF.

This clonotype has more than one count but fewer than ten. This sequence joins TRBV29-1 and TRBJ1-5, with 7 bases matching TRBD1. This CDR3 region has 15 residues. The germline V gene has CDR1 SQVTM and CDR2 ANQGSEA. Trimming at V came to 1 base and at J to 1 base, leaving 4 bases not matched to a gene. DNA for the CDR3: TGCAGCGTTGAAGCAGGGGGGATCAGCAATCAGCCCCAGCATTTT. This encodes CSVEAGGISNQPQHF.

This clonotype was counted between two and nine times. The V call is TRBV7-6, the J call TRBJ1-6; perhaps TRBD1 as D (5 bases). Germline CDR1 SGHVS, CDR2 FNYEAQ. V was shortened by 3 bases and J by 13 bases, with 7 bases between the two germline ends. CDR3 length equals 11 residues. The CDR3 DNA sequence: TGTGCCAGCAGCTTTGGGGGGCCCCTCCACTTT. It codes for CASSFGGPLHF.

This clonotype was seen a few times. The J gene is TRBJ2-3, the V gene TRBV20-1; tentatively, D is TRBD1 (6 bases). The V end lost 3 bases, the J end lost 5 bases, and 15 bases lay between the germline ends. The CDR3 totals 14 residues. Germline CDR1 is DFQATT and CDR2 is SNEGSKA (reference sequence). CDR3 sequence reads: CSASMAGAQDTQYF. The CDR3, as DNA: TGCAGTGCTAGCATGGCAGGGGCCCAAGATACGCAGTATTTT.

This clonotype has a handful of counts. The rearrangement joins TRBV11-2 to TRBJ2-5, with D tentatively TRBD1 (5 bases). Between the trimmed V and J ends, which lost 4 bases and 9 bases, there was a span of 18 bases. Per the germline V gene, CDR1 is SGHAT and CDR2 is FQNNGV. The CDR3 extends over 14 amino acids. CDR3 coding DNA: TGTGCCAGCAGCTCCCGCATCCCCAGGGAAGCCCAGTACTTC. As protein: CASSSRIPREAQYF.

The CDR3 bases are TGTGCCAGCAGCTTAGCAGGGATCGGTTCACCCCTCCACTTT. Translation gives CASSLAGIGSPLHF. V usage is TRBV11-1 and J usage is TRBJ1-6; D is uncertain. CDR1 is SGHAT, CDR2 FQDESV, per germline (reference sequence). The CDR3 is 14 amino acids. V was clipped by 0 bases and J by 9 bases, with 9 bases between them.

The rearrangement joins TRBV20-1 to TRBJ2-5; 9 positions agree with TRBD1. This CDR3 spans 15 amino acids. V shed 1 base, J shed 10 bases, and the junction held 13 bases outside the gene matches. CDR1 and CDR2 from the germline V gene are DFQATT and SNEGSKA (reference sequence). CDR3 in DNA: TGCAGTGCTAGAGCCGGGGGAACAGGGGGCTCAGGCCAGTACTTC. Protein sequence: CSARAGGTGGSGQYF.

The V and J genes are TRBV6-6 and TRBJ1-1, with D hard to call. Germline CDR1 and CDR2: MNHNY and SVGAGI (reference sequence). The CDR3 loop spans 13 amino acids. The ends were cut back, 8 bases at V and 0 bases at J, with 10 bases in the middle. CDR3 DNA: TGTGCCAGCCTCTACGGGTTGAACACTGAAGCTTTCTTT. Encoded protein: CASLYGLNTEAFF.

The chain recombines TRBV12-3 or TRBV12-4 with TRBJ1-2, with 7 bases identical to TRBD1. This CDR3 spans 13 amino acids. V dropped 5 bases and J dropped 4; count of bases not matched to a gene: 4. The CDR3 region has the DNA TGTGCCAGCAGTCAACAGGGGACCTATGGCTACACCTTC. It encodes CASSQQGTYGYTF.

In DNA form, the CDR3 reads TGCAGCGTTGAAGATCTAGGACAGGGAATTTATGGCTACACCTTC. Its protein is CSVEDLGQGIYGYTF. The chain employs TRBV29-1 and TRBJ1-2; 8 bases align to TRBD1. V was clipped by 0 bases and J by 5 bases; unmatched bases: 8. Germline V gene sequence: CDR1 SQVTM, CDR2 ANQGSEA. This CDR3 comprises 15 residues.

Only a few counts were recorded for this clonotype. The rearrangement joins TRBV7-2 to TRBJ1-5; TRBD1 might be the D (6 bases). The germline V gene encodes CDR1 SGHTA and CDR2 FQGNSA. V gave up 5 bases and J gave up 0 bases, with 8 bases separating them. This CDR3 spans 14 amino acids. CDR3 loop: CASSTGISNQPQHF. CDR3 sequence (DNA): TGTGCCAGCAGCACAGGGATTAGCAATCAGCCCCAGCATTTT. The full variable domain, rest sourced from reference TRBV7-2 and TRBJ1-5, is GAGVSQSPSNKVTEKGKDVELRCDPISGHTALYWYRQSLGQGLEFLIYFQGNSAPDKSGLPSDRFSAERTGGSVSTLTIQRTQQEDSAVYLCASSTGISNQPQHFGDGTRLSIL.

The chain combines TRBV15 with TRBJ1-4; D unclear. Per germline, CDR1 LNHNV and CDR2 YYDKDF (reference sequence). V lost 0 bases and J lost 0, with 14 bases in between. The CDR3 is 18 residues long. The CDR3 DNA reads as TGTGCCACCAGCAGAGACAGCGAAGAATTTGCAACTAATGAAAAACTGTTTTTT. Amino acid sequence: CATSRDSEEFATNEKLFF.

This clonotype was seen many times. The J gene is TRBJ1-5, the V gene TRBV7-9; D is ambiguous. The V end was cut by 4 bases, the J end by 5 bases, with 6 bases between. The CDR3 is 12 residues long. The germline V gene encodes CDR1 SEHNR and CDR2 FQNEAQ (reference sequence). CDR3 coding DNA: TGTGCCAGCAGCTCCTCCGATCAGCCCCAGCATTTT. Amino acids: CASSSSDQPQHF.

The chain has TRBV29-1 and TRBJ1-1; a possible D gene is TRBD1 (5 bases). Trimming took 8 bases from V and 5 from J, leaving 18 bases between them. The CDR3 loop spans 13 amino acids. CDR1 and CDR2 from the germline V gene are SQVTM and ANQGSEA. CDR3 nucleotide sequence: TGCAGCTCAACGGGCAGGGTCGGGACTGAAGCTTTCTTT. It translates to CSSTGRVGTEAFF.

This clonotype is deemed medium-sized (0.01 to 0.1%). J is TRBJ1-1 and V is TRBV20-1, with D perhaps matching TRBD1 (6 bases). The CDR3 is 13 residues long. Trimming removed 4 bases at V and 2 bases at J, with 11 bases between. The germline V gene encodes CDR1 DFQATT and CDR2 SNEGSKA (reference sequence). Written as DNA, the CDR3 is TGCAGTGCTACAAGGGGGGTTAACACTGAAGCTTTCTTT. The encoded protein is CSATRGVNTEAFF.

As regards this clonotype: At one of its ends the junction is not consistent with the germline gene, which may arise from a read error. V gene TRBV29-1 combines with J gene TRBJ2-7, with 9 bases identical to TRBD2. The V gene's germline CDR1 is SQVTM and CDR2 ANQGSEA. This CDR3 region has 14 residues. The DNA for the CDR3 is TGTGCCAGCAGGACTAGCGTTGTGGCTGCCGAGCAGTACTTC. Translating it yields CASRTSVVAAEQYF.

The genes are TRBV10-3 and TRBJ2-7; 10 nucleotides agree with TRBD1. Losses at the gene ends were 6 bases for V and 7 bases for J; bases not matched to a gene: 9. Germline loops: CDR1 ENHRY, CDR2 SYGVKD. The CDR3 runs 14 residues. CDR3 in amino acids: CAIRPGQGISEQYF. CDR3 bases: TGTGCCATCAGGCCGGGACAGGGGATTTCGGAGCAGTACTTC.

CDR3 sequence: CASSLAQGAGQETQYF. CDR3 sequence (DNA): TGTGCCAGCAGCTTAGCGCAGGGGGCCGGACAAGAGACCCAGTACTTC. This rearrangement joins TRBV7-2 to TRBJ2-5; 8 nucleotides align to TRBD1. Per the germline V gene, CDR1 is SGHTA and CDR2 is FQGNSA. The CDR3 spans 16 residues. The trim removed 0 bases at V and 2 bases at J, leaving 5 bases unmatched.

V gene TRBV24-1 combines with J gene TRBJ2-5, with 10 bases that match TRBD1. Trimming at V came to 3 bases and at J to 5 bases, leaving 11 bases not matched to a gene. Germline V gene data show CDR1 as KGHDR and CDR2 as SFDVKD. The CDR3 loop spans 17 amino acids. CDR3 nucleotide sequence: TGTGCCACCAGTGATCCGCAGGTGACAGGGGGCGTCGAGACCCAGTACTTC. Translating gives CATSDPQVTGGVETQYF.

This clonotype was found a few times. The CDR3 DNA reads TGTGCCAGCAGTGGTACTGGCCTCCAATACGAGCAGTACTTC. Residues: CASSGTGLQYEQYF. The chain joins TRBV2 to TRBJ2-7; D not certain. CDR3 length: 14 residues. CDR1 is SNHLY and CDR2 is FYNNEI in the germline V gene. Trimming removed 4 bases from V and 4 bases from J, with 14 bases in between.

Note on this clonotype: At one end, the junction sequence differs from germline, possibly due to a read error. V is TRBV29-1 and J is TRBJ2-5, with unresolved D. This CDR3 contains 12 residues. Looked up from germline, CDR1 is SQVTM and CDR2 is ANQGSEA. The CDR3 nucleotides are TGCAGCGTTGAAGGGTTCCAAGAGGCCCAGTACTTC. This translates into CSVEGFQEAQYF.